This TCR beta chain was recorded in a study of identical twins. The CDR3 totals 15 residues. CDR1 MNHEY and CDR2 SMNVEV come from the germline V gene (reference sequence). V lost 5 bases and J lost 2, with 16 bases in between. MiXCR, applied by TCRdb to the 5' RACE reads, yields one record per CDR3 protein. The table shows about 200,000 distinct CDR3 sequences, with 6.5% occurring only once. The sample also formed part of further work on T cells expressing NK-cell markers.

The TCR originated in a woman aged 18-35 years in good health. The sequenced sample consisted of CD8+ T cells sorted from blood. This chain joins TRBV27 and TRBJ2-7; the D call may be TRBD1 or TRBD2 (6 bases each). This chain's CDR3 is CASSPLAGHTYEQYF. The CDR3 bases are TGTGCCAGCAGTCCTCTCGCGGGACACACCTACGAGCAGTACTTC.